Following are 22 T cell receptor beta chains from one sample sequenced in a study of early T cells in non-severe SARS-CoV-2 infection. TCRdb re-called the 5' RACE reads through MiXCR, storing one row per CDR3 protein. The data hold 63,000 or so distinct CDR3 sequences, with over 9.5% observed a single time. Sequencing input: whole blood. The receptors here all came from an adult who was a healthcare worker with PCR-confirmed SARS-CoV-2 infection or an uninfected control (not recorded which).

The chain uses TRBV7-2 and TRBJ2-5; D uncertain. The CDR3 covers 14 residues. Germline V gene lookup returns CDR1 SGHTA and CDR2 FQGNSA. V lost 4 bases and J 7 bases, leaving 16 bases between the germline ends. CDR3 sequence: CASSYHHGELTQYF. CDR3 bases: TGTGCCAGCAGCTACCATCACGGAGAGTTGACCCAGTACTTC.

This clonotype was recorded many times. The chain carries TRBV18 and TRBJ2-3, with D perhaps TRBD1 or TRBD2 (5 bases each). This CDR3 region has 17 residues. Trimming pared 2 bases from V and 0 bases from J, leaving 15 bases between. The germline V gene encodes CDR1 KGHSH and CDR2 LQKENI. CDR3 protein: CASSPEWGKSSTDTQYF. DNA of the CDR3: TGTGCCAGCTCACCAGAGTGGGGGAAATCTAGCACAGATACGCAGTATTTT.

This clonotype was counted only a few times. V and J are TRBV18 and TRBJ2-7, with a possible D match to TRBD1 (5 bases). CDR3 length: 13 amino acids. Per germline, CDR1 KGHSH and CDR2 LQKENI. The germline V and J ends were trimmed by 5 bases and 3 bases, with 11 bases remaining between them. The CDR3 coding sequence is TGTGCCAGCTCAGAGAGTACAGGCTACGAGCAGTACTTC. Translating gives CASSESTGYEQYF.

This clonotype was seen many times. The chain couples TRBV4-1 to TRBJ1-1; 8 nucleotides match TRBD1. After removal of 5 bases from V and 3 bases from J, the junction contained 5 bases not matched to a gene. This CDR3 region has 14 residues. Germline lookup yields CDR1 MGHRA and CDR2 YSYEKL. This CDR3 reads CASSEQGEYTEAFF. The CDR3 DNA sequence: TGCGCCAGCAGCGAACAGGGGGAATACACTGAAGCTTTCTTT.

The chain employs TRBV20-1 and TRBJ2-7; maybe TRBD2 (6 bases). The length of the CDR3 is 13 residues. Looked up from germline, CDR1 is DFQATT and CDR2 is SNEGSKA (reference sequence). The V and J ends lost 5 bases and 6 bases respectively, with 17 bases between them. CDR3 amino acids: CSAWDFGGTEQYF. Here the CDR3 DNA reads TGCAGTGCTTGGGACTTTGGTGGTACCGAGCAGTACTTC.

Comment on this clonotype: A read error may be the cause here, since a much bigger clone is one base away. This chain joins TRBV5-1 and TRBJ2-5; a weak D match, TRBD2 (6 bases). Deletions cut 4 bases from V and 2 bases from J, with 12 bases between. This CDR3 region has 14 residues. Germline V CDR1 and CDR2: SGHRS, YFSETQ. The CDR3 sequence: CASSTGLGQETQYF. The CDR3 DNA is TGCGCCAGCAGCACGGGACTGGGACAAGAGACCCAGTACTTC.

The V and J genes are TRBV2 and TRBJ1-1, with a possible D match to TRBD1 (6 bases). The V and J ends lost 5 bases and 6 bases respectively, with 13 bases between them. Germline V gene sequence: CDR1 SNHLY, CDR2 FYNNEI. CDR3 length: 13 amino acids. The CDR3 here is CASSTGYYAEAFF. The CDR3, as DNA: TGTGCCAGCAGTACAGGGTATTATGCTGAAGCTTTCTTT.

This clonotype came up many times. The DNA of the CDR3 is TGCGCCAGCAGCTTGGGGACAGGGGACTATGGCTACACCTTC. Protein product: CASSLGTGDYGYTF. The chain carries TRBV5-1 and TRBJ1-2; 9 positions match TRBD1. The CDR3 is 14 amino acids. V was pared by 0 bases and J by 3 bases, with 0 bases of the junction left unmatched. Germline lookup yields CDR1 SGHRS and CDR2 YFSETQ.

This clonotype was seen a few times. The rearrangement uses TRBV28 and TRBJ2-7; maybe TRBD1 (5 bases). Germline V gene sequence: CDR1 MDHEN, CDR2 SYDVKM. Trimming removed 3 bases from V and 7 bases from J, with 10 bases in between. The CDR3 sequence is 12 residues long. CDR3 sequence reads: CASSLLQGEQYF. CDR3 bases: TGTGCCAGCAGTTTGCTGCAGGGAGAGCAGTACTTC.

This clonotype was counted at least ten times. This chain connects TRBV20-1 to TRBJ2-3; TRBD1 matches at 10 bases. After removal of 5 bases from V and 3 bases from J, the junction contained 2 bases not matched to a gene. The CDR3 sequence is 13 residues long. The germline V gene encodes CDR1 DFQATT and CDR2 SNEGSKA (reference sequence). CDR3 sequence: CSADRGRTDTQYF. The CDR3 DNA sequence: TGCAGTGCTGACAGGGGGCGGACAGATACGCAGTATTTT.

DNA for the CDR3: TGCGCCAGCAGCGTGGGACAGATACTTTCCTACGAGCAGTACTTC. It specifies CASSVGQILSYEQYF. The rearrangement uses TRBV5-1 and TRBJ2-7; 7 bases map to TRBD1. This CDR3 has 15 residues. Per the germline V gene, CDR1 is SGHRS and CDR2 is YFSETQ. The V segment lost 4 bases and the J segment 1 base; nucleotides outside the gene matches: 8. Full variable domain (remainder filled in from reference TRBV5-1 and TRBJ2-7): KAGVTQTPRYLIKTRGQQVTLSCSPISGHRSVSWYQQTPGQGLQFLFEYFSETQRNKGNFPGRFSGRQFSNSRSEMNVSTLELGDSALYLCASSVGQILSYEQYFGPGTRLTVT.

This clonotype was observed a handful of times. The CDR3 is CASSERPTGGNEKLFF. The CDR3 bases are TGCGCCAGCAGCGAGCGACCGACAGGGGGAAATGAAAAACTGTTTTTT. This chain uses TRBV5-1 with TRBJ1-4; 9 positions agree with TRBD1. The CDR3 is 16 amino acids. V dropped 4 bases and J dropped 5; count of bases not matched to a gene: 9. Germline V gene data show CDR1 as SGHRS and CDR2 as YFSETQ.

This chain joins TRBV6-2 or TRBV6-3 and TRBJ1-2; no firm D call. Germline CDR1 MNHEY, CDR2 SVGEGT. The CDR3 spans 15 residues. V lost 0 bases to trimming and J lost 8 bases, with 16 bases between them. The CDR3 DNA reads TGTGCCAGCAGTTACTCGTTTATATCAAGGAGCGGCTACACCTTC. It specifies CASSYSFISRSGYTF.

This clonotype occurred a few times. This chain joins TRBV15 and TRBJ2-5, with 12 bases aligning to TRBD2. Germline values: CDR1 LNHNV, CDR2 YYDKDF (reference sequence). Losses at the gene ends were 1 base for V and 5 bases for J; bases not matched to a gene: 2. This CDR3 comprises 15 residues. CDR3 in DNA: TGTGCCACCAGCAGAGCTAGCGGGAGGGCGGAGACCCAGTACTTC. This sequence encodes CATSRASGRAETQYF.

The CDR3, as DNA: TGTGCCAGCATCTTAGCGGGAGTTGCCAATGAGCAGTTCTTC. Its translation is CASILAGVANEQFF. The rearrangement joins TRBV6-2 or TRBV6-3 to TRBJ2-1; 9 bases map to TRBD2. Losses at the gene ends were 7 bases for V and 6 bases for J; bases not matched to a gene: 7. The CDR3 spans 14 residues. Germline assignment: CDR1 MNHEY and CDR2 SVGEGT.

The V gene is TRBV7-9, the J gene TRBJ2-1; possible D gene TRBD2, 6 bases. Looked up from germline, CDR1 is SEHNR and CDR2 is FQNEAQ (reference sequence). The CDR3 runs to 15 residues. Deletions cut 5 bases from V and 4 bases from J, with 15 bases between. Written as DNA, the CDR3 is TGTGCCAGCAGCCTGGGACTCCCCCCATACAATGAGCAGTTCTTC. Amino acid sequence: CASSLGLPPYNEQFF. The full variable domain, completed using reference TRBV7-9 and TRBJ2-1, is DTGVSQNPRHKITKRGQNVTFRCDPISEHNRLYWYRQTLGQGPEFLTYFQNEAQLEKSRLLSDRFSAERPKGSFSTLEIQRTEQGDSAMYLCASSLGLPPYNEQFFGPGTRLTVL.

The table lists this clonotype with a few counts. CDR3 DNA sequence: TGTGCCAGTAGGCTAGCGGGAGCTTACAATGAGCAGTTCTTC. Translating gives CASRLAGAYNEQFF. The rearrangement links TRBV19 to TRBJ2-1, with TRBD2 matching 10 bases. CDR1 and CDR2 from the germline V gene are LNHDA and SQIVND (reference sequence). The CDR3 is 14 amino acids. The junction had 3 bases not matched to a gene; V was cut back by 6 bases and J by 4 bases.

The rearrangement links TRBV29-1 to TRBJ1-1; D is ambiguous. CDR3 length equals 11 residues. In germline, CDR1 is SQVTM, CDR2 ANQGSEA. Trimming took 7 bases from V and 2 from J, leaving 8 bases between them. CDR3: CSASSNTEAFF. The DNA for the CDR3 is TGCAGCGCCTCCAGCAACACTGAAGCTTTCTTT.

The table lists this clonotype with a few counts. The chain joins TRBV5-1 to TRBJ2-2, with TRBD2 matching over 10 bases. The germline V gene encodes CDR1 SGHRS and CDR2 YFSETQ. The CDR3 consists of 16 residues. V lost 3 bases, J lost 1 base, and 3 bases stayed unmatched. The CDR3 coding sequence is TGCGCCAGCAGCTCCCGGACTAGCGGGAACACCGGGGAGCTGTTTTTT. Translation gives CASSSRTSGNTGELFF.

Only a few counts were recorded for this clonotype. The chain joins TRBV7-9 to TRBJ1-4; no clear D gene. The CDR3 has 14 residues. Germline V lookup: CDR1 SEHNR, CDR2 FQNEAQ (reference sequence). The V gene lost 5 bases and the J gene lost 6 bases, with 13 bases spanning the gap. CDR3 amino acids: CASSLMTGDEKLFF. In DNA form, the CDR3 reads TGTGCCAGCAGCCTGATGACCGGAGATGAAAAACTGTTTTTT. The full variable domain, in which reference TRBV7-9 and TRBJ1-4 provide the parts outside the CDR3, is DTGVSQNPRHKITKRGQNVTFRCDPISEHNRLYWYRQTLGQGPEFLTYFQNEAQLEKSRLLSDRFSAERPKGSFSTLEIQRTEQGDSAMYLCASSLMTGDEKLFFGSGTQLSVL.

V usage is TRBV28 and J usage is TRBJ1-6, with D unresolved. The CDR3 is 14 amino acids. V lost 3 bases and J lost 8, with 11 bases in between. Germline V gives CDR1 MDHEN, CDR2 SYDVKM. DNA of the CDR3: TGTGCCAGCAGTTTGCGAGAGATGTATTCACCCCTCCACTTT. Translating gives CASSLREMYSPLHF.

The chain uses TRBV6-2 or TRBV6-3 and TRBJ2-7; 7 bases align to TRBD2. The CDR3 contains 13 residues. V shed 7 bases and J 5 bases; nucleotides not matched to a gene: 8. CDR1 is MNHEY, CDR2 SVGEGT, per germline. The CDR3 is CASIRGGEDEQYF. The CDR3 DNA reads as TGTGCCAGCATCCGCGGGGGTGAAGACGAGCAGTACTTC.